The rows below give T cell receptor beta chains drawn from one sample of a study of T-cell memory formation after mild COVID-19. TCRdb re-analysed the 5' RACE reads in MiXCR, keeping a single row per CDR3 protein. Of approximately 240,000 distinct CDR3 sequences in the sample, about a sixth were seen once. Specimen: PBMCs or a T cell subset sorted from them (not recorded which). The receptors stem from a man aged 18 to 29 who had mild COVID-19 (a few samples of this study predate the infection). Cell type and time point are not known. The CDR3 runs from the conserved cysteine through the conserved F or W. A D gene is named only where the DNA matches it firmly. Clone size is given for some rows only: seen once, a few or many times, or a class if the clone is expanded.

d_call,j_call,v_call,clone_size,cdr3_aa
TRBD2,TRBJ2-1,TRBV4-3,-,CASSQQLAGAGSEQFF
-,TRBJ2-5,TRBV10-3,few,CAISEGEVRETQYF
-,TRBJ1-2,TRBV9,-,CASSPRTANYGYTF
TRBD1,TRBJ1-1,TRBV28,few,CASTNDGTGKTEAFF
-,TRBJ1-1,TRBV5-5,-,CASSLANPRTEAFF
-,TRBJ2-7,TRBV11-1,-,CASSSLWGLSYEQYF
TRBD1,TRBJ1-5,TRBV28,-,CASSSSTGGGNQPQHF
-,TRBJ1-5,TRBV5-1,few,CASSYSGTYNQPQHF
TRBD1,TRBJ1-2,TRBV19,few,CASIRGQGPYGYTF
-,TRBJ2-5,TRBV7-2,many,CASSSYSETQYF
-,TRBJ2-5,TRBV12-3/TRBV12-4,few,CASSYGGVGQETQYF
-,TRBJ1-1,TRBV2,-,CASRGQNTEAFF
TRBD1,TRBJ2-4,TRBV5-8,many,CASSPRTGKLAKNIQYF
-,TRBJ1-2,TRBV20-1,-,CSASLDSNYGYTF
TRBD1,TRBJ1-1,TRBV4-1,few,CASSPHDRETEAFF
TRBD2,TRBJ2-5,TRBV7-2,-,CASSTSGGMGETQYF